This TCR beta chain stems from a study of graft-versus-host responses after intestinal transplantation. Study in general: Among the recipients, all got anti-thymocyte globulin induction and then tacrolimus and steroids for approximately 3 years. Study observations and caveats: In recipient marrow, GvH clones were found, and some appeared first in ileum or blood.

Libraries were prepared by immunoSEQ multiplex PCR; TCRdb keeps only in-frame clonotypes and omits some of them. The repertoire holds 150,000 or so clones, around 90% seen once, with 0.19% in the top ten. The V and J ends lost 2 bases and 6 bases respectively, with 17 bases between them. Per germline, CDR1 MNHNS and CDR2 SASEGT. The CDR3 spans 15 residues. As for this clone: The antigen is unknown.

The V call is TRBV6-1, the J call TRBJ2-7; D might be TRBD1 (5 bases). The sequence came from a human donor who received an intestinal transplant. Sequenced material: unstimulated CD4+ T cells sorted from spleen or lymph node cells, taken before intestinal transplant. The CDR3 nucleotides are TGTGCCAGCAGTGAACAGGGATTCCTCCCATTCGAGCAGTACTTC. This translates into CASSEQGFLPFEQYF.